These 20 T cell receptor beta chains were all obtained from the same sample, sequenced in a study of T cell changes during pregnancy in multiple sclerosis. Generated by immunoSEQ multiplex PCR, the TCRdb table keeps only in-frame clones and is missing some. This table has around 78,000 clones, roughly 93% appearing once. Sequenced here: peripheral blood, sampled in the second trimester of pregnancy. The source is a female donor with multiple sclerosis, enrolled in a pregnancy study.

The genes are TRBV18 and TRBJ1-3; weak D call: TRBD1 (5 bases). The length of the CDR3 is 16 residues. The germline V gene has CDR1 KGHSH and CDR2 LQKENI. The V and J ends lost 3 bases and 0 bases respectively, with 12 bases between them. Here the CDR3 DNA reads TGTGCCAGCTCACCGGCTCAAGGGGCCTCTGGAAACACCATATATTTT. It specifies CASSPAQGASGNTIYF. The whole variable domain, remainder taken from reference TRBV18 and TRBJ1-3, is NAGVMQNPRHLVRRRGQEARLRCSPMKGHSHVYWYRQLPEEGLKFMVYLQKENIIDESGMPKERFSAEFPKEGPSILRIQQVVRGDSAAYFCASSPAQGASGNTIYFGEGSWLTVV.

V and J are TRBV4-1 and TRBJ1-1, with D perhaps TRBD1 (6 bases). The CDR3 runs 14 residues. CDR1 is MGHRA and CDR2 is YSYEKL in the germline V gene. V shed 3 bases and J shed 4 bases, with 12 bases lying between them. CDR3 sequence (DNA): TGCGCCAGCAGCCAGCCTCAGGGGACCACTGAAGCTTTCTTT. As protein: CASSQPQGTTEAFF.

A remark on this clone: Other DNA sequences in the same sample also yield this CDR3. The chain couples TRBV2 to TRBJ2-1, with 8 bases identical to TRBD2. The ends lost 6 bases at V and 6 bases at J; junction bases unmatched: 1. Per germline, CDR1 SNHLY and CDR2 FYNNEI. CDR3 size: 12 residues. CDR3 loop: CASSGGGNEQFF. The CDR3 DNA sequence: TGTGCCAGCAGCGGGGGGGGCAATGAGCAGTTCTTC.

The CDR3 bases are TGTGCCTGGAGTGATCAGGGCCATCAGCCCCAGCATTTT. Translating gives CAWSDQGHQPQHF. The J gene is TRBJ1-5, the V gene TRBV30; the D gene is possibly TRBD1 (5 bases). The CDR3 length is 13 residues. V lost 1 base to trimming and J lost 5 bases, with 9 bases between them. From germline, CDR1 is GTSNPN and CDR2 SVGIG (reference sequence). The complete variable domain, with remaining parts taken from reference TRBV30 and TRBJ1-5, reads SQTIHQWPATLVQPVGSPLSLECTVEGTSNPNLYWYRQAAGRGLQLLFYSVGIGQISSEVPQNLSASRPQDRQFILSSKKLLLSDSGFYLCAWSDQGHQPQHFGDGTRLSIL.

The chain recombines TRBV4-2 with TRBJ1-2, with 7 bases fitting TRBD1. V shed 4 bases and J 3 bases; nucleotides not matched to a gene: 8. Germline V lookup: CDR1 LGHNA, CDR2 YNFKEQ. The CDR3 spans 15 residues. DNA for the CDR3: TGTGCCAGCAGCCCCGTGGGGACAGAGGACTATGGCTACACCTTC. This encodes CASSPVGTEDYGYTF.

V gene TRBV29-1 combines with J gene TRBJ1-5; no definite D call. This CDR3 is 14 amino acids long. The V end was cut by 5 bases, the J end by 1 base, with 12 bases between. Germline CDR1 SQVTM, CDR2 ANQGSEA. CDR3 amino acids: CSVRTPGSNQPQHF. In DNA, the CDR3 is TGCAGCGTTCGGACCCCGGGAAGCAATCAGCCCCAGCATTTT. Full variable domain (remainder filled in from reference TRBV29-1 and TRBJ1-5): SAVISQKPSRDICQRGTSLTIQCQVDSQVTMMFWYRQQPGQSLTLIATANQGSEATYESGFVIDKFPISRPNLTFSTLTVSNMSPEDSSIYLCSVRTPGSNQPQHFGDGTRLSIL.

The CDR3 here is CASSGLAGASGTQYF. The DNA of the CDR3 is TGTGCCAGCAGTGGGCTAGCGGGGGCCTCGGGGACCCAGTACTTC. The rearrangement uses TRBV6-1 and TRBJ2-5, with 10 bases matching TRBD2. The length of the CDR3 is 15 residues. Germline CDR1 is MNHNS and CDR2 is SASEGT. V shed 4 bases, J shed 7 bases, and the junction held 9 bases outside the gene matches.

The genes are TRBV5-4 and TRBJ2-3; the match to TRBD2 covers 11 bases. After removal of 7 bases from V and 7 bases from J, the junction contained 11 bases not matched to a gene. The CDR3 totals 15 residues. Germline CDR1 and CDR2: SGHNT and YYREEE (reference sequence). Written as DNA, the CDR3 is TGTGCCAGCCAGTTAGCGGGGGGGCCGGAGAATACGCAGTATTTT. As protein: CASQLAGGPENTQYF.

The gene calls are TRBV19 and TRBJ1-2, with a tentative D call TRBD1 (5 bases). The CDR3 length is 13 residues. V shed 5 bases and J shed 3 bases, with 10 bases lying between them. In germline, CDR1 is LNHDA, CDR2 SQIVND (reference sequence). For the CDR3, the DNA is TGTGCCAGTAGTGCCACGGGGGACTATGGCTACACCTTC. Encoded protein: CASSATGDYGYTF.

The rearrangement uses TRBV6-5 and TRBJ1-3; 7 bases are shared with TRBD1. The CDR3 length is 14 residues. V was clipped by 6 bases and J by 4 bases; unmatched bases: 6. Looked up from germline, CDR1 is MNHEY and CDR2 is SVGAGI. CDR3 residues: CASRTGWRGNTIYF. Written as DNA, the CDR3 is TGTGCCAGCAGGACAGGGTGGAGAGGAAACACCATATATTTT.

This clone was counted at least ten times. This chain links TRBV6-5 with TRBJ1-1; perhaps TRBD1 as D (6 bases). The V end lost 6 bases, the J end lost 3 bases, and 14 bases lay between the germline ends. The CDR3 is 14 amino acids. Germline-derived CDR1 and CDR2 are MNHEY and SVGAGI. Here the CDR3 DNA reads TGTGCCAGCAGAACAGGGAGATTGGACACTGAAGCTTTCTTT. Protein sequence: CASRTGRLDTEAFF.

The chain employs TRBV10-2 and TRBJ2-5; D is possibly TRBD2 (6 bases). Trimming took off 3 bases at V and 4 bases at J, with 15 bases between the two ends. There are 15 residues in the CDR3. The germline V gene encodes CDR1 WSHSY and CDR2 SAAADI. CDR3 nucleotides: TGCGCCAGCAGTGATAGTATGGGGGGACCAGAGACCCAGTACTTC. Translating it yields CASSDSMGGPETQYF.

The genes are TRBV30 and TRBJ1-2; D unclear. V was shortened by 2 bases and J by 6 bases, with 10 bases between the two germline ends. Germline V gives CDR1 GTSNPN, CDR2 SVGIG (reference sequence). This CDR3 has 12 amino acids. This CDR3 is CAWSPYLHGYTF. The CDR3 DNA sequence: TGTGCCTGGAGTCCGTATCTACATGGCTACACCTTC.

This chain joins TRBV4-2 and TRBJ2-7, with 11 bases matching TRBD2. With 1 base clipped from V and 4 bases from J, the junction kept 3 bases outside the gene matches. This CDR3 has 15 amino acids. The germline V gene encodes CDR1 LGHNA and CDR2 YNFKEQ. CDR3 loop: CASSQVASGGYEQYF. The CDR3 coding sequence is TGTGCCAGCAGCCAAGTGGCTAGCGGGGGGTACGAGCAGTACTTC.

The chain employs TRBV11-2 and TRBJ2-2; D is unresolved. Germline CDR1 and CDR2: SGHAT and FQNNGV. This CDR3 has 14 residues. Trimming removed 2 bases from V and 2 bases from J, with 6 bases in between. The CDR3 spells CASSLTGNTGELFF. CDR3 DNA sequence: TGTGCCAGCAGCTTAACCGGTAACACCGGGGAGCTGTTTTTT.

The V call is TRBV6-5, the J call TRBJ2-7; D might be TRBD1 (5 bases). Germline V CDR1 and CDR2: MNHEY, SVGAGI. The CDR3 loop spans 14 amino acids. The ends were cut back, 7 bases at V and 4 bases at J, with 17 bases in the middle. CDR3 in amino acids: CASNKAGSMYEQYF. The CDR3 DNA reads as TGTGCCAGCAACAAGGCAGGGTCTATGTACGAGCAGTACTTC.

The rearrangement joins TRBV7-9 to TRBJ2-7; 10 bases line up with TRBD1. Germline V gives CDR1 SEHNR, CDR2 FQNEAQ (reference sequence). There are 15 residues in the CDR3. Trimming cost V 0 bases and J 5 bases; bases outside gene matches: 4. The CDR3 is CASSLAGQGMHEQYF. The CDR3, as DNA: TGTGCCAGCAGCTTAGCGGGACAGGGGATGCACGAGCAGTACTTC.

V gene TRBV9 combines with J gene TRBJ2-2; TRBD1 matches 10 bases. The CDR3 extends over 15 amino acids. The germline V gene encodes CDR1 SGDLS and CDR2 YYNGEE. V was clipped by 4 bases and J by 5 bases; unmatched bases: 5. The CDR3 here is CASSPGQGRTGELFF. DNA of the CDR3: TGTGCCAGCAGCCCGGGACAGGGGCGGACCGGGGAGCTGTTTTTT.

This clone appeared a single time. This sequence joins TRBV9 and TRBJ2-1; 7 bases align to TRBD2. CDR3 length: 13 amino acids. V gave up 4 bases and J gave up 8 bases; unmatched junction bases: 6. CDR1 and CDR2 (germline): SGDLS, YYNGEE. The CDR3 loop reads CASSSRDYDEQFF. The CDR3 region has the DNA TGTGCCAGCAGCTCCCGGGACTATGATGAGCAGTTCTTC.

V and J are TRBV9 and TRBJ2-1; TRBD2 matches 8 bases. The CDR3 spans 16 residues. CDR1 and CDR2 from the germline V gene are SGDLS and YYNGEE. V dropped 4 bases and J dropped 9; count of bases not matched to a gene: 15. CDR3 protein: CASSFPGLDGLREQFF. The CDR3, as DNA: TGTGCCAGCAGCTTTCCGGGACTAGACGGGCTCCGTGAGCAGTTCTTC.